This TCR beta chain is drawn from a study of cytomegalovirus exposure and HLA in healthy donors. Study background: The 100 to 150 validation repertoires and the 666 first-cohort repertoires shared a platform, a later analysis reported. Findings of the study overall: In the 95 to 150 validation repertoires, a later analysis found that first-cohort TCR clusters tended to co-occur. There were some public TCRs occurring in many donors, but most TCR sequences were rare.

While the first cohort had 650 to 850 subjects, the donors belonged to the separate validation cohort of 120 subjects. Of note for this clone: Its antigen remains unknown.

CDR1 and CDR2 from the germline V gene are SGHTA and FQGNSA. The ends lost 1 base at V and 0 bases at J; junction bases unmatched: 4. This CDR3 contains 18 residues. The protocol was immunoSEQ multiplex PCR, while the TCRdb copy is restricted to in-frame clones and leaves out a portion. The sample comprises 90,000 to 100,000 clones, about 93% of which are singletons, and around 1.1% rests with the top ten. Sample: PBMCs. The sequence derives from a woman aged 30 to 39 in good health and CMV-seropositive. V is TRBV7-2 and J is TRBJ2-1; TRBD2 matches at 12 bases. The CDR3, as DNA: TGTGCCAGCAGCTTAGTTGGGACTAGCGGGTACTCCTACAATGAGCAGTTCTTC. It encodes CASSLVGTSGYSYNEQFF.